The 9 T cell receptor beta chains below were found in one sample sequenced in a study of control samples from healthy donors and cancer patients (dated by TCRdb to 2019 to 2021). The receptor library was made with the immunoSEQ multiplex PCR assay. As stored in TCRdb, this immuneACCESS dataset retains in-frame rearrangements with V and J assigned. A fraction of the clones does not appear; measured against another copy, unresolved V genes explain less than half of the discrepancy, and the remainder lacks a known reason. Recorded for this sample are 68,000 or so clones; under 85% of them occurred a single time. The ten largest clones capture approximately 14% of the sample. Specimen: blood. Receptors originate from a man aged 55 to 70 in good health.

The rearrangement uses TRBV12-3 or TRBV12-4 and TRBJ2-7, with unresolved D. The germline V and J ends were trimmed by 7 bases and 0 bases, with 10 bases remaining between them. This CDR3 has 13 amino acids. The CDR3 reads CASKDDSSYEQYF. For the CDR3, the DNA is TGTGCCAGCAAGGACGATAGCTCCTACGAGCAGTACTTC.

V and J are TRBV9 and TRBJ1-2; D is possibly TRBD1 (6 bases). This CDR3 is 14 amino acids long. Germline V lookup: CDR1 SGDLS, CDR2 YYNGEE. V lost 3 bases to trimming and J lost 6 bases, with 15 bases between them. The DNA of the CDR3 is TGTGCCAGCAGCGCCTCCCAGGGGCAGGATGGCTACACCTTC. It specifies CASSASQGQDGYTF.

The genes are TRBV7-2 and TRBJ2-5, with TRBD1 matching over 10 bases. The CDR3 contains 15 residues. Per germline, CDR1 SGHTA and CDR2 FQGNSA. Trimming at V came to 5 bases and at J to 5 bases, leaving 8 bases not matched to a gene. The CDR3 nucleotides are TGTGCCAGCAGCCCACGACAGGGGGCGAGGGAGACCCAGTACTTC. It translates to CASSPRQGARETQYF.

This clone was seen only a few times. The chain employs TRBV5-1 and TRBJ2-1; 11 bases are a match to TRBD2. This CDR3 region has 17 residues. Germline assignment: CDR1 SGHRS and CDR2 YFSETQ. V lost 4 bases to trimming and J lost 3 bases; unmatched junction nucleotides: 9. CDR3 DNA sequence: TGCGCCAGCAGCCTTAGACGGGGACTAGCGGACTACAATGAGCAGTTCTTC. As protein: CASSLRRGLADYNEQFF.

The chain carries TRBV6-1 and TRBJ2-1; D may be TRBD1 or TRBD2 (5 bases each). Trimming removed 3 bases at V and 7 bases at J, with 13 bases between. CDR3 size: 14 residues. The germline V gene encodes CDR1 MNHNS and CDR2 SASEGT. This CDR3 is CASSDGGWGNEQFF. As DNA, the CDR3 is TGTGCCAGCAGTGATGGCGGTTGGGGGAATGAGCAGTTCTTC.

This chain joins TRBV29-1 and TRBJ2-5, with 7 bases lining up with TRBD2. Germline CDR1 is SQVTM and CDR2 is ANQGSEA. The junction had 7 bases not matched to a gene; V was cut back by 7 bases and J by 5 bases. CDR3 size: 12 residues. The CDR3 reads CSGQREGETQYF. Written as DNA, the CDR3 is TGCAGCGGTCAGCGGGAAGGGGAGACCCAGTACTTC.

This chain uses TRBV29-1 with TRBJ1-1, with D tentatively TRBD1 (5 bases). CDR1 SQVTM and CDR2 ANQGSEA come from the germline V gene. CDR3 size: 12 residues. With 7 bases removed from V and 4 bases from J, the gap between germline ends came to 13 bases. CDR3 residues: CSASAGGTEAFF. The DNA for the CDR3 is TGCAGCGCGTCGGCGGGGGGCACTGAAGCTTTCTTT.

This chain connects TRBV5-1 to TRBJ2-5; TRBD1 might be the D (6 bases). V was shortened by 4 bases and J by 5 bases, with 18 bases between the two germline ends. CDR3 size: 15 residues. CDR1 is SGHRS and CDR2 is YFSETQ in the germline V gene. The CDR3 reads CASSPGTGKGETQYF. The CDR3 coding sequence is TGCGCCAGCAGCCCAGGAACAGGGAAAGGGGAGACCCAGTACTTC.

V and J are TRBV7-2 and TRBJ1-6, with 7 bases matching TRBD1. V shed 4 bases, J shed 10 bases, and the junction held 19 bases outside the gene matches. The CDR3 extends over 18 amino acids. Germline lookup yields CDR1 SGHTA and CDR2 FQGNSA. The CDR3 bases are TGTGCCAGCAGCTCTCCCCGAGGAGGGGGCGTCCAAAGATCACCCCTCCACTTT. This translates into CASSSPRGGGVQRSPLHF. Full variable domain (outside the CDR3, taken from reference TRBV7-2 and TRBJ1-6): GAGVSQSPSNKVTEKGKDVELRCDPISGHTALYWYRQSLGQGLEFLIYFQGNSAPDKSGLPSDRFSAERTGGSVSTLTIQRTQQEDSAVYLCASSSPRGGGVQRSPLHFGNGTRLTVT.